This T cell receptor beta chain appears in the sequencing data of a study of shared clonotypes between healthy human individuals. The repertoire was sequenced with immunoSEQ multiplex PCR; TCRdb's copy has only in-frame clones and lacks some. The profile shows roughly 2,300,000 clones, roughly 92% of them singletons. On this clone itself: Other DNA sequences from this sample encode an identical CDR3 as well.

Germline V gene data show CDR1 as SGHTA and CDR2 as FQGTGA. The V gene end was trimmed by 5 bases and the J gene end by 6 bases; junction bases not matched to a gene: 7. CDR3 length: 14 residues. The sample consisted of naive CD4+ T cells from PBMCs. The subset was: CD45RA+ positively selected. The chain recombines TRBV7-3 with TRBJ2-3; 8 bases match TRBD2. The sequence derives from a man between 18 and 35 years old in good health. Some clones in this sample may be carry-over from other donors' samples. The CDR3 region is CASSLGTRADTQYF. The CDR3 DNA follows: TGTGCCAGCAGCCTCGGGACTAGAGCGGATACGCAGTATTTT.